The following is a T cell receptor (beta chain) sequence with its context. Its target is not known. UMI-tagged TRB cDNA libraries were built via 5' RACE. Reprocessing the 5' RACE reads, TCRdb reports a single entry for every CDR3 protein and omits DNA. The listing contains over 40,000 distinct CDR3 sequences. The naive CD8+ gate required CD45RO-CCR7+CD27+CD95- phenotype. CDR3 length: 12 residues. Germline CDR1 reads MNHEY; CDR2 reads SVGAGI. This sample was included in a study of CXCR3-negative and CXCR3-positive naive CD8 T cells. In the study overall: A total of about 130 million TRB reads was generated, with about 1.5 +/- 0.3 million per library. Study-wide results and caveats: Whereas both naive subsets had comparably high diversity, memory CD8+ cells had much lower diversity. Memory cells differed in TRBV-TRBJ usage, but naive CXCR3-negative and CXCR3-positive cells had similar usage.

The chain links TRBV6-5 to TRBJ1-6. The sequenced sample was naive CXCR3- CD8+ T cells from blood. Noted subset: CD45RO-CCR7+CD27+CD95- naive CD8+ T cells lacking CXCR3 (TNR3-). The TCR sequence derives from a human donor in good health. Some clones in this sample may be carry-over from other donors' samples. The CDR3 here is CASSYSGSPLHF.